This T cell receptor beta chain was captured in a study of shared clonotypes between healthy human individuals. The CDR3 is made up of 13 amino acids. Germline V gene data show CDR1 as MDHEN and CDR2 as SYDVKM. V was shortened by 2 bases and J by 4 bases, with 8 bases between the two germline ends. In the authors' workflow: Sequence data from immunoSEQ were junction-only and lacked quality scores; consequently, filtering differed. Here immunoSEQ multiplex PCR was the method, and the copy in TCRdb shows in-frame clones only, minus some. V, J and clone size were drawn from that table, and D and trimming were deduced from the DNA. The top ten clones hold 0.37% of a sample with about 2.3 million clones, under 95% of them seen once. Concerning this clone itself: Other DNA sequences in the sample encode the same CDR3.

Sequencing used naive CD4+ T cells from PBMCs. The subset denotes: CD45RA+ positively selected. The sequence derives from a man aged 18 to 29 in good health. Some clones in this sample may be carry-over from other donors' samples. The chain combines TRBV28 with TRBJ1-1; perhaps TRBD1 as D (5 bases). In nucleotides, the CDR3 is TGTGCCAGCAGTTTACGCAGGGCCACTGAAGCTTTCTTT. It specifies CASSLRRATEAFF.